This T cell receptor (beta chain) stems from a study of CD8 T cells in Susac syndrome. Points on this clonotype: Its specificity is not known.

Findings and limits, study-wide: It was acknowledged in the study that its TCR sequencing and HLA analysis involved a relatively small number of individuals.

RNA was extracted with the RNeasy kit, and a quantity of roughly 0.45 to 1 ug was reverse transcribed using random hexamers. TCRdb processed the immunoSEQ multiplex PCR reads anew with MiXCR; each CDR3 protein has one entry. The sample contains a few hundred thousand distinct CDR3 sequences, roughly 96% of which appear only once. Each multiple sclerosis control was a treatment-naive patient with relapsing-remitting disease that was either stable or active. After removal of 4 bases from V and 9 bases from J, the junction contained 8 bases not matched to a gene. The V gene's germline CDR1 is LGHDT and CDR2 YNNKEL (reference sequence). This CDR3 comprises 14 residues.

The chain recombines TRBV3-1 with TRBJ1-5; 8 bases match TRBD1. The sample comprised CD4+ T cells from PBMCs. This TCR was sampled from a human donor with multiple sclerosis. CDR3 residues: CASSPGTGGRPQHF. CDR3 in DNA: TGTGCCAGCAGCCCCGGGACAGGAGGGCGGCCCCAGCATTTT.